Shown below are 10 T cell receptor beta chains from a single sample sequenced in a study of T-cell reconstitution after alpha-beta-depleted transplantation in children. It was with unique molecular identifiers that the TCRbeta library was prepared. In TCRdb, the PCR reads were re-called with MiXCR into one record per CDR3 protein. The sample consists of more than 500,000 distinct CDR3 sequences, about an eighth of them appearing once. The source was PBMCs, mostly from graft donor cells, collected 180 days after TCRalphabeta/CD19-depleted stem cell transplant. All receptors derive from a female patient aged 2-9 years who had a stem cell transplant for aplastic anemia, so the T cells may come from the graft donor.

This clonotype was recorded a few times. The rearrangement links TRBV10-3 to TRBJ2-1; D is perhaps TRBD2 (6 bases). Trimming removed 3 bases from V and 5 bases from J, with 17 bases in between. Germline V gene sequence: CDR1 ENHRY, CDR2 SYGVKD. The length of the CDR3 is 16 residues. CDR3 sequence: CAISDPRERGNNEQFF. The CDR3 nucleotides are TGTGCCATCAGTGACCCCCGGGAGAGGGGTAACAATGAGCAGTTCTTC.

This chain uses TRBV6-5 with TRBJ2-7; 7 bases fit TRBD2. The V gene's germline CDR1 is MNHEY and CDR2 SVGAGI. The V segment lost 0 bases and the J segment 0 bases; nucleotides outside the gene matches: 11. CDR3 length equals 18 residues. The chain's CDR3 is CASSYSWVAGSSSYEQYF. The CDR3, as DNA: TGTGCCAGCAGTTACTCTTGGGTAGCGGGTAGTTCCTCCTACGAGCAGTACTTC.

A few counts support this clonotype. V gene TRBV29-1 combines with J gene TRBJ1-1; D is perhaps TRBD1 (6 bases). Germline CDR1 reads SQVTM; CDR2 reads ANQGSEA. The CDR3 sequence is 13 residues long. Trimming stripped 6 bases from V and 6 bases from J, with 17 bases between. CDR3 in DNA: TGCAGCGTGGGTGGGACATTTTTGGCTGAAGCTTTCTTT. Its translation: CSVGGTFLAEAFF.

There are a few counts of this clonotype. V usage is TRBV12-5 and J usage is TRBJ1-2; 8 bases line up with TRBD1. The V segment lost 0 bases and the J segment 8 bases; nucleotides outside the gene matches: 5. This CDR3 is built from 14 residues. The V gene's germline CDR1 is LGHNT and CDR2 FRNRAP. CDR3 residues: CASGLVGQGEGYTF. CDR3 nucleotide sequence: TGTGCTAGTGGTTTGGTCGGACAGGGTGAAGGCTACACCTTC.

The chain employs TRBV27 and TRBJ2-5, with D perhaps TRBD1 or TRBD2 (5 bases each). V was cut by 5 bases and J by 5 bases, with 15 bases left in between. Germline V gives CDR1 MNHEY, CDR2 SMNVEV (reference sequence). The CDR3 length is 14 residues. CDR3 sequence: CASSLVGAMETQYF. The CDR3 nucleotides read TGTGCCAGCAGTCTGGTCGGGGCCATGGAGACCCAGTACTTC.

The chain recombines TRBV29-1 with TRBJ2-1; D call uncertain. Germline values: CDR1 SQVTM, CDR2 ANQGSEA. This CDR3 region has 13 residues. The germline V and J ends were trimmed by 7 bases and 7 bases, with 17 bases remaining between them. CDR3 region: CSGWAFSPNEQFF. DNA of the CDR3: TGCAGCGGCTGGGCCTTCAGCCCTAATGAGCAGTTCTTC.

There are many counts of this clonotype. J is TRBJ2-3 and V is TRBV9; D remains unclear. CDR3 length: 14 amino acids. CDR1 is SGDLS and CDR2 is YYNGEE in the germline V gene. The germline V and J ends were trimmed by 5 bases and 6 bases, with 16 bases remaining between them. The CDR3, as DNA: TGTGCCAGCAGTTGGGCCGGTGTGGGGGATACGCAGTATTTT. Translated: CASSWAGVGDTQYF.

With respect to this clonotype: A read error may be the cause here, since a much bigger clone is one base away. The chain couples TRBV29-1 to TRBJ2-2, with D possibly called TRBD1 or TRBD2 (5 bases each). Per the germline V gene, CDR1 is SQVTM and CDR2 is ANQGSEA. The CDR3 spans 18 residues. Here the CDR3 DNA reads TGCAGCGTAGAACAGAAAGGGCCCGACAGAGCGAACACCGGGGAGCCGTTTTTT. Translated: CSVEQKGPDRANTGEPFF.

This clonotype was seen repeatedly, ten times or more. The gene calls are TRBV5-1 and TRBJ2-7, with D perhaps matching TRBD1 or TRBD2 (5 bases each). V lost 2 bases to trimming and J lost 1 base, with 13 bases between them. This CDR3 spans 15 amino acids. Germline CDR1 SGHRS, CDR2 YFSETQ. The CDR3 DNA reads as TGCGCCAGCAGCTTACGGGAAGGGGCGTCCTACGAGCAGTACGTC. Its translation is CASSLREGASYEQYV.

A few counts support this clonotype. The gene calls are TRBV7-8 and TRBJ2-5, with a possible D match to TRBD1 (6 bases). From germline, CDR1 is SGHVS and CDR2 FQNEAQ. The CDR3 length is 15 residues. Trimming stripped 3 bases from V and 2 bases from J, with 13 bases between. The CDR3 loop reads CASSFTGQSQETQYF. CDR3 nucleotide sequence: TGTGCCAGCAGCTTCACCGGACAGTCACAAGAGACCCAGTACTTC.